This TCR beta chain derives from a study of T cell responses to AZD1222 COVID-19 vaccine. Whole-study results and caveats: The span of vaccine-associated CD4 TCRs extended across spike, with dominance at 160-218 and 743-854. Reportedly, nearly half the spike-specific TCRs target unmutated variant regions. Sampled repertoires all dated from after the peak T cell response. Clonal diversity may have been underestimated in mostly white British donors.

This table comes from immunoSEQ multiplex PCR, and its TCRdb copy is limited to in-frame clones, with some not included. The sample gives 200,000 to 250,000 clones, about 93% of which show up once; over 0.95% is in the top ten. Remarks on this clone: Its antigen is unknown.

CDR1 is SGDLS, CDR2 YYNGEE, per germline. With V trimmed by 4 bases and J by 3 bases, 7 bases remained unmatched. There are 15 residues in the CDR3. This receptor was obtained from an adult in good health. The sample consisted of peripheral blood, taken on day 0 of MenACWY control vaccination. The chain uses TRBV9 and TRBJ1-5; TRBD1 matches at 7 bases. CDR3: CASSRDRESNQPQHF. The CDR3 nucleotides read TGTGCCAGCAGCCGCGACAGGGAGTCCAATCAGCCCCAGCATTTT.